Presented here are 13 T cell receptor beta chains from one specimen sequenced in a study of T cell responses to AZD1222 COVID-19 vaccine. Libraries were prepared by immunoSEQ multiplex PCR; TCRdb keeps only in-frame clonotypes and omits some of them. In the table there are tens of thousands of clones, roughly 92% of which are singletons. The material sequenced was peripheral blood, taken on day 0 of AZD1222 vaccination. The origin of the receptors is an adult in good health.

The chain carries TRBV27 and TRBJ1-2; TRBD1 is a possible D gene (6 bases). Trimming took 5 bases from V and 4 from J, leaving 11 bases between them. The CDR3 has 13 residues. CDR1 and CDR2 (germline): MNHEY, SMNVEV (reference sequence). The CDR3: CASSLQGSYGYTF. CDR3 coding DNA: TGTGCCAGCAGTCTACAGGGCAGCTATGGCTACACCTTC.

The rearrangement uses TRBV5-4 and TRBJ1-1; D unclear. Germline assignment: CDR1 SGHNT and CDR2 YYREEE (reference sequence). The V and J ends lost 0 bases and 7 bases respectively, with 10 bases between them. This CDR3 is built from 13 residues. CDR3 nucleotides: TGTGCCAGCAGCTTGGAAAGTTGGGGTGAAGCTTTCTTT. This codes for CASSLESWGEAFF.

The chain recombines TRBV27 with TRBJ1-1; D gene ambiguous. V was shortened by 6 bases and J by 7 bases, with 15 bases between the two germline ends. The CDR3 runs to 13 residues. Germline V gene sequence: CDR1 MNHEY, CDR2 SMNVEV (reference sequence). CDR3 amino acids: CASRTFGRDEAFF. CDR3 DNA sequence: TGTGCCAGCAGGACGTTTGGGCGCGATGAAGCTTTCTTT.

The chain couples TRBV5-4 to TRBJ1-2; D not resolved. Germline assignment: CDR1 SGHNT and CDR2 YYREEE (reference sequence). This CDR3 has 14 amino acids. Trimming stripped 1 base from V and 0 bases from J, with 7 bases between. DNA for the CDR3: TGTGCCAGCAGCTTGTCCGTATCTAACTATGGCTACACCTTC. As protein: CASSLSVSNYGYTF.

The rearrangement uses TRBV5-1 and TRBJ1-1; D is unresolved. CDR1 SGHRS and CDR2 YFSETQ come from the germline V gene. This CDR3 contains 13 residues. Trimming took 1 base from V and 4 from J, leaving 8 bases between them. The CDR3 loop reads CASSLFGVTEAFF. CDR3 sequence (DNA): TGCGCCAGCAGCTTGTTCGGGGTCACTGAAGCTTTCTTT.

The chain links TRBV23-1 to TRBJ1-2, with unresolved D. TRBV23-1 is reported as an ORF; its role is uncertain. Trimming removed 7 bases at V and 2 bases at J, with 20 bases between. This CDR3 is 16 amino acids long. Written as DNA, the CDR3 is TGCGCCAGCAATAACGGCCCACCCCACGTCAACTATGGCTACACCTTC. As protein: CASNNGPPHVNYGYTF.

The chain carries TRBV12-2 and TRBJ1-4. TRBV12-2 is tagged as a pseudogene. The CDR3 consists of 8 residues. CDR3 loop: CASRSLGF. DNA of the CDR3: TGTGCAAGTCGCTCCCTTGGGTTT.

V is TRBV5-6 and J is TRBJ1-5, with D unclear. CDR3 length equals 16 residues. V was shortened by 1 base and J by 2 bases, with 13 bases between the two germline ends. CDR1 is SGHDT, CDR2 YYEEEE, per germline. CDR3 bases: TGTGCCAGCAGCTTGCGCGGGTTAGTTGGCAATCAGCCCCAGCATTTT. As protein: CASSLRGLVGNQPQHF.

The J gene is TRBJ2-5, the V gene TRBV10-3; TRBD2 matches at 13 bases. The CDR3 has 15 amino acids. Germline lookup yields CDR1 ENHRY and CDR2 SYGVKD. V lost 6 bases to trimming and J lost 5 bases; unmatched junction nucleotides: 6. This CDR3 is CAISLSTSGGETQYF. CDR3 nucleotide sequence: TGTGCCATCAGCTTATCGACTAGCGGGGGGGAGACCCAGTACTTC.

The chain recombines TRBV30 with TRBJ1-1; D ambiguous. CDR1 is GTSNPN and CDR2 is SVGIG in the germline V gene (reference sequence). This CDR3 has 11 amino acids. V lost 1 base to trimming and J lost 11 bases, with 11 bases between them. The CDR3 region is CAWSGDEVAFF. DNA of the CDR3: TGTGCCTGGAGTGGTGACGAGGTCGCTTTCTTT. Full variable domain (rest looked up from reference TRBV30 and TRBJ1-1): SQTIHQWPATLVQPVGSPLSLECTVEGTSNPNLYWYRQAAGRGLQLLFYSVGIGQISSEVPQNLSASRPQDRQFILSSKKLLLSDSGFYLCAWSGDEVAFFGQGTRLTVV.

The chain joins TRBV6-5 to TRBJ2-4; D call uncertain. The CDR3 spans 13 residues. Germline V gene data show CDR1 as MNHEY and CDR2 as SVGAGI. The V gene lost 7 bases and the J gene lost 0 bases, with 7 bases spanning the gap. The DNA for the CDR3 is TGTGCCAGCATGGCAATAGCCAAAAACATTCAGTACTTC. Translated: CASMAIAKNIQYF.

This sequence joins TRBV4-3 and TRBJ1-2; TRBD1 might be the D (6 bases). This CDR3 has 16 amino acids. Germline V gene sequence: CDR1 LGHNA, CDR2 YSLEER. V was clipped by 1 base and J by 4 bases, with 16 bases between them. CDR3 loop: CASSQGPAGVSYGYTF. Here the CDR3 DNA reads TGCGCCAGCAGCCAAGGACCGGCAGGGGTTAGCTATGGCTACACCTTC.

The V gene is TRBV6-5, the J gene TRBJ2-7; D uncertain. Trimming removed 0 bases at V and 6 bases at J, with 12 bases between. Germline V gene sequence: CDR1 MNHEY, CDR2 SVGAGI. The CDR3 spans 14 residues. CDR3 protein: CASSYSGPHPEQYF. The CDR3 DNA reads as TGTGCCAGCAGTTACTCTGGGCCCCATCCCGAGCAGTACTTC.